The 32 T cell receptor beta chains below all came from one sample that was sequenced in a study of radiotherapy plus CTLA-4 blockade in lung cancer. Repertoires were generated with immunoSEQ multiplex PCR, while TCRdb's copy carries only in-frame clones and drops some. This table has around 82,000 clones, around 79% appearing once. This material consisted of peripheral blood, taken from a patient treated with radiotherapy plus ipilimumab. Source of these receptors: a human donor with non-small cell lung cancer whose response to radiotherapy plus ipilimumab could not be evaluated. Some clones in this sample may be carry-over from other donors' samples.

V is TRBV18 and J is TRBJ2-7; D not certain. V was cut by 3 bases and J by 5 bases, with 11 bases left in between. Germline CDR1 KGHSH, CDR2 LQKENI. There are 13 residues in the CDR3. CDR3 nucleotide sequence: TGTGCCAGCTCACCGAATCAGAGGAACGAGCAGTACTTC. This encodes CASSPNQRNEQYF.

The rearrangement uses TRBV2 and TRBJ1-1; D gene ambiguous. The CDR3 totals 13 residues. The ends were cut back, 8 bases at V and 1 base at J, with 11 bases in the middle. Germline CDR1 reads SNHLY; CDR2 reads FYNNEI. CDR3 bases: TGTGCCAGCGGGCGCGACCAGAACACTGAAGCTTTCTTT. Translating it yields CASGRDQNTEAFF.

The rearrangement uses TRBV5-6 and TRBJ1-6; 7 nucleotides match TRBD1. Germline CDR1 reads SGHDT; CDR2 reads YYEEEE. The V segment lost 4 bases and the J segment 3 bases; nucleotides outside the gene matches: 4. This CDR3 contains 15 residues. The CDR3 DNA reads TGTGCCAGCAGCCCCCGACAGGGCTATAATTCACCCCTCCACTTT. It codes for CASSPRQGYNSPLHF. Looking up the rest from reference TRBV5-6 and TRBJ1-6 gives the full variable domain: DAGVTQSPTHLIKTRGQQVTLRCSPKSGHDTVSWYQQALGQGPQFIFQYYEEEERQRGNFPDRFSGHQFPNYSSELNVNALLLGDSALYLCASSPRQGYNSPLHFGNGTRLTVT.

In the case of this clone: The sample contains more than one DNA sequence encoding this CDR3. The rearrangement joins TRBV11-2 to TRBJ2-7; no firm D call. Between the trimmed V and J ends, which lost 5 bases and 2 bases, there was a span of 4 bases. This CDR3 is built from 11 residues. CDR1 and CDR2 (germline): SGHAT, FQNNGV. The CDR3 DNA reads TGTGCCAGCAGCCGCGCCTACGAGCAGTACTTC. This gives the protein CASSRAYEQYF.

The chain links TRBV5-4 to TRBJ2-5; 9 bases line up with TRBD2. Germline V gene data show CDR1 as SGHNT and CDR2 as YYREEE (reference sequence). The CDR3 extends over 15 amino acids. The J segment lost 2 bases and the V segment lost 2 bases, leaving 4 bases of the junction unmatched. CDR3 nucleotide sequence: TGTGCCAGCAGCTTCGGGACTAGCACACAAGAGACCCAGTACTTC. Translated, it gives CASSFGTSTQETQYF.

The chain couples TRBV19 to TRBJ1-2, with D perhaps TRBD1 (6 bases). The length of the CDR3 is 14 residues. The ends were cut back, 6 bases at V and 2 bases at J, with 13 bases in the middle. The germline V gene encodes CDR1 LNHDA and CDR2 SQIVND (reference sequence). CDR3 sequence reads: CASRYRASNYGYTF. In nucleotides, the CDR3 is TGTGCCAGTAGGTACAGGGCTTCAAACTATGGCTACACCTTC.

The rearrangement uses TRBV5-1 and TRBJ1-1, with 9 bases lining up with TRBD1. With 3 bases clipped from V and 9 bases from J, the junction kept 12 bases outside the gene matches. The CDR3 extends over 15 amino acids. Germline V gives CDR1 SGHRS, CDR2 YFSETQ. CDR3 DNA: TGCGCCAGCAGCTCCGGGACAGGGACTTTATATAAAGCTTTCTTT. This gives the protein CASSSGTGTLYKAFF.

The chain recombines TRBV28 with TRBJ1-5; 8 bases agree with TRBD1. J lost 4 bases, V lost 5 bases, and 13 bases had no gene match. CDR3 length: 17 residues. Germline CDR1 reads MDHEN; CDR2 reads SYDVKM. CDR3 DNA sequence: TGTGCCAGCAGTCCAATAAGACAGGGGCGGGGGAATCAGCCCCAGCATTTT. This gives the protein CASSPIRQGRGNQPQHF. Combining the CDR3 with reference TRBV28 and TRBJ1-5 gives the whole variable domain DVKVTQSSRYLVKRTGEKVFLECVQDMDHENMFWYRQDPGLGLRLIYFSYDVKMKEKGDIPEGYSVSREKKERFSLILESASTNQTSMYLCASSPIRQGRGNQPQHFGDGTRLSIL.

V usage is TRBV5-1 and J usage is TRBJ2-5, with 9 bases aligning to TRBD2. After removal of 5 bases from V and 1 base from J, the junction contained 3 bases not matched to a gene. The length of the CDR3 is 14 residues. The germline gives CDR1 SGHRS, CDR2 YFSETQ. In DNA form, the CDR3 reads TGCGCCAGCAGGGCGACTAGCGGCCAAGAGACCCAGTACTTC. This gives the protein CASRATSGQETQYF. Based on the CDR3 plus reference TRBV5-1 and TRBJ2-5, the full variable domain is KAGVTQTPRYLIKTRGQQVTLSCSPISGHRSVSWYQQTPGQGLQFLFEYFSETQRNKGNFPGRFSGRQFSNSRSEMNVSTLELGDSALYLCASRATSGQETQYFGPGTRLLVL.

The V call is TRBV19, the J call TRBJ1-1; TRBD1 aligns across 7 bases. Germline loops: CDR1 LNHDA, CDR2 SQIVND (reference sequence). The CDR3 is 14 amino acids. V was clipped by 7 bases and J by 2 bases; unmatched bases: 7. The CDR3: CASTHRGINTEAFF. CDR3 nucleotides: TGTGCCAGTACCCACAGGGGCATAAACACTGAAGCTTTCTTT. Filled out from reference TRBV19 and TRBJ1-1, the complete variable domain reads DGGITQSPKYLFRKEGQNVTLSCEQNLNHDAMYWYRQDPGQGLRLIYYSQIVNDFQKGDIAEGYSVSREKKESFPLTVTSAQKNPTAFYLCASTHRGINTEAFFGQGTRLTVV.

This clone was seen just once. The chain recombines TRBV7-3 with TRBJ1-2; no definite D call. Per the germline V gene, CDR1 is SGHTA and CDR2 is FQGTGA. The CDR3 runs to 17 residues. Between the trimmed V and J ends, which lost 2 bases and 1 base, there was a span of 17 bases. For the CDR3, the DNA is TGTGCCAGCAGCTTAGGGCCACCCGGAACAAGTAACTATGGCTACACCTTC. It specifies CASSLGPPGTSNYGYTF.

V is TRBV7-3 and J is TRBJ1-1; D call uncertain. The germline CDR1 and CDR2 sequences are SGHTA and FQGTGA. The ends were cut back, 1 base at V and 2 bases at J, with 5 bases in the middle. The CDR3 is 13 residues long. This CDR3 reads CASSLSRNTEAFF. DNA for the CDR3: TGTGCCAGCAGCTTAAGCAGAAACACTGAAGCTTTCTTT. Filled out from reference TRBV7-3 and TRBJ1-1, the complete variable domain reads GAGVSQTPSNKVTEKGKYVELRCDPISGHTALYWYRQSLGQGPEFLIYFQGTGAADDSGLPNDRFFAVRPEGSVSTLKIQRTERGDSAVYLCASSLSRNTEAFFGQGTRLTVV.

The chain has TRBV7-9 and TRBJ2-3; 10 positions agree with TRBD1. Germline CDR1 and CDR2: SEHNR and FQNEAQ (reference sequence). The CDR3 extends over 14 amino acids. J was trimmed by 9 bases and V by 5 bases; bases with no gene match: 8. The CDR3 sequence: CASSTGTGEVTQYF. The CDR3 DNA sequence: TGTGCCAGCAGCACAGGGACAGGGGAAGTCACGCAGTATTTT.

Only one count was recorded for this clone. This chain uses TRBV18 with TRBJ2-7; D possibly corresponds to TRBD2 (6 bases). V dropped 6 bases and J dropped 2 bases, with 14 bases sitting between them. The CDR3 consists of 14 residues. Germline values: CDR1 KGHSH, CDR2 LQKENI. CDR3 region: CASSGSGLPYEQYF. Written as DNA, the CDR3 is TGTGCCAGCTCGGGTAGCGGTCTTCCCTACGAGCAGTACTTC.

The rearrangement links TRBV7-9 to TRBJ2-5; no firm D call. The CDR3 has 11 residues. Germline-derived CDR1 and CDR2 are SEHNR and FQNEAQ (reference sequence). Trimming pared 5 bases from V and 2 bases from J, leaving 3 bases between. The CDR3 region has the DNA TGTGCCAGCAGCCCTCAAGAGACCCAGTACTTC. It is translated as CASSPQETQYF.

V gene TRBV7-9 combines with J gene TRBJ1-5; a possible D gene is TRBD1 (6 bases). Trimming cost V 5 bases and J 5 bases, with 19 bases left between them. CDR1 and CDR2 from the germline V gene are SEHNR and FQNEAQ (reference sequence). This CDR3 comprises 16 residues. CDR3 region: CASSRDTFIPHQPQHF. The CDR3 DNA reads as TGTGCCAGCAGCCGGGACACCTTTATCCCCCATCAGCCCCAGCATTTT.

V gene TRBV5-1 combines with J gene TRBJ2-2; 7 nucleotides agree with TRBD2. J lost 0 bases, V lost 3 bases, and 2 bases had no gene match. The CDR3 is 15 residues long. Germline loops: CDR1 SGHRS, CDR2 YFSETQ. This CDR3 reads CASSSGLPNTGELFF. Here the CDR3 DNA reads TGCGCCAGCAGCTCGGGACTACCGAACACCGGGGAGCTGTTTTTT.

The J gene is TRBJ2-7, the V gene TRBV6-1; 8 nucleotides agree with TRBD1. CDR1 and CDR2 (germline): MNHNS, SASEGT. This CDR3 region has 15 residues. The V gene end was trimmed by 4 bases and the J gene end by 7 bases; junction bases not matched to a gene: 12. The DNA of the CDR3 is TGTGCCAGCAGTGTGTCTTGGACAGGGATGGGGGAGCAGTACTTC. Amino acids: CASSVSWTGMGEQYF.

This clone was recorded only once. The chain uses TRBV4-3 and TRBJ2-2, with 9 nucleotides matching TRBD1. J gave up 10 bases and V 0 bases, and 6 bases lay outside the gene matches. The CDR3 has 15 amino acids. The germline gives CDR1 LGHNA, CDR2 YSLEER. The CDR3, as DNA: TGCGCCAGCAGCCAAGATGACAGGGGGGGGGTGGAGCTGTTTTTT. Amino acids: CASSQDDRGGVELFF.

The chain carries TRBV5-1 and TRBJ2-5, with D possibly TRBD2 on 5 matching bases. The CDR3 is 16 amino acids. V was clipped by 6 bases and J by 1 base, with 19 bases between them. Looked up from germline, CDR1 is SGHRS and CDR2 is YFSETQ. The DNA for the CDR3 is TGCGCCAGCACCTCCTGGGGAGCGGCCCTCCAAGAGACCCAGTACTTC. Amino acid sequence: CASTSWGAALQETQYF.

CDR3 bases: TGTGCCAGCACGGAGGACCCGAACACTGAAGCTTTCTTT. This translates into CASTEDPNTEAFF. The chain uses TRBV2 and TRBJ1-1; D gene ambiguous. This CDR3 has 13 amino acids. V dropped 7 bases and J dropped 1 base, with 10 bases sitting between them. The V gene's germline CDR1 is SNHLY and CDR2 FYNNEI. Full variable domain (missing parts from reference TRBV2 and TRBJ1-1): EPEVTQTPSHQVTQMGQEVILRCVPISNHLYFYWYRQILGQKVEFLVSFYNNEISEKSEIFDDQFSVERPDGSNFTLKIRSTKLEDSAMYFCASTEDPNTEAFFGQGTRLTVV.

The rearrangement uses TRBV4-3 and TRBJ2-3; TRBD2 might be the D (5 bases). There are 17 residues in the CDR3. Germline V CDR1 and CDR2: LGHNA, YSLEER. V dropped 0 bases and J dropped 11 bases, with 24 bases sitting between them. The DNA of the CDR3 is TGCGCCAGCAGCCAAGATCTGATTGGTACGGGAAATTGGGGGCAGTATTTT. It encodes CASSQDLIGTGNWGQYF.

This rearrangement joins TRBV7-8 to TRBJ1-1; TRBD1 matches 12 bases. After removal of 4 bases from V and 5 bases from J, the junction contained 5 bases not matched to a gene. The CDR3 has 15 amino acids. Germline lookup yields CDR1 SGHVS and CDR2 FQNEAQ. The CDR3 coding sequence is TGTGCCAGCAGCTCCGGGACAGGGGGCAGAACTGAAGCTTTCTTT. Translated: CASSSGTGGRTEAFF.

V is TRBV18 and J is TRBJ1-1, with TRBD1 matching 9 bases. Germline trimming cut 0 bases from V and 6 bases from J; bases unmatched to any gene: 14. Per germline, CDR1 KGHSH and CDR2 LQKENI. This CDR3 comprises 18 residues. CDR3: CASSPPGDRALKIPEAFF. CDR3 bases: TGTGCCAGCTCACCACCGGGGGACAGGGCATTAAAGATCCCTGAAGCTTTCTTT.

This chain connects TRBV19 to TRBJ2-5; 7 bases fit TRBD1. From germline, CDR1 is LNHDA and CDR2 SQIVND (reference sequence). The CDR3 has 13 amino acids. V was pared by 8 bases and J by 2 bases, with 5 bases of the junction left unmatched. Here the CDR3 reads CASGQARQETQYF. In DNA, the CDR3 is TGTGCCAGTGGACAGGCGAGGCAAGAGACCCAGTACTTC.

CDR3 residues: CASSEGSNNEKLFF. The CDR3, as DNA: TGTGCCAGCAGCGAGGGCAGCAATAATGAAAAACTGTTTTTT. The chain employs TRBV7-9 and TRBJ1-4; D is undetermined. The ends were cut back, 5 bases at V and 4 bases at J, with 11 bases in the middle. Looked up from germline, CDR1 is SEHNR and CDR2 is FQNEAQ (reference sequence). CDR3 size: 14 residues.

The rearrangement uses TRBV28 and TRBJ2-4; D might be TRBD2 (6 bases). Per the germline V gene, CDR1 is MDHEN and CDR2 is SYDVKM. Trimming took off 2 bases at V and 0 bases at J, with 8 bases between the two ends. The CDR3 has 15 amino acids. The CDR3 DNA follows: TGTGCCAGCAGTTTAAGGCGGGGAGCCAAAAACATTCAGTACTTC. It is translated as CASSLRRGAKNIQYF.

This rearrangement joins TRBV7-9 to TRBJ2-1, with D possibly being TRBD2 (5 bases). Trimming removed 1 base from V and 6 bases from J, with 13 bases in between. In germline, CDR1 is SEHNR, CDR2 FQNEAQ (reference sequence). The CDR3 runs 15 residues. DNA of the CDR3: TGTGCCAGCAGCTTAGAGCCAGGACGGGGCAATGAGCAGTTCTTC. Its protein is CASSLEPGRGNEQFF.

This chain uses TRBV28 with TRBJ2-5; perhaps TRBD2 as D (6 bases). In germline, CDR1 is MDHEN, CDR2 SYDVKM. The germline V and J ends were trimmed by 3 bases and 5 bases, with 16 bases remaining between them. This CDR3 has 15 amino acids. CDR3 sequence reads: CASSFPTLREETQYF. The CDR3 DNA reads as TGTGCCAGCAGTTTCCCGACCCTCCGGGAGGAGACCCAGTACTTC.

The CDR3 loop is CASSLDRASGANVLTF. In nucleotides, the CDR3 is TGTGCCAGCAGCTTGGACAGAGCCTCTGGGGCCAACGTCCTGACTTTC. The gene calls are TRBV5-4 and TRBJ2-6; D remains unclear. Per the germline V gene, CDR1 is SGHNT and CDR2 is YYREEE (reference sequence). Deletions cut 0 bases from V and 0 bases from J, with 7 bases between. The CDR3 sequence is 16 residues long.

The chain recombines TRBV2 with TRBJ2-5, with a possible D match to TRBD1 (5 bases). Germline CDR1 SNHLY, CDR2 FYNNEI. Trimming pared 6 bases from V and 0 bases from J, leaving 11 bases between. The CDR3 runs to 14 residues. CDR3 region: CASRIAGYQETQYF. The DNA for the CDR3 is TGTGCCAGCAGGATCGCAGGGTACCAAGAGACCCAGTACTTC.

Here the CDR3 reads CASKGGRSYGYTF. The CDR3 DNA reads TGTGCCAGCAAGGGGGGGCGGAGCTATGGCTACACCTTC. This chain joins TRBV2 and TRBJ1-2; maybe TRBD1 (6 bases). This CDR3 comprises 13 residues. Germline V gives CDR1 SNHLY, CDR2 FYNNEI. V lost 7 bases and J lost 4, with 13 bases in between.